The 27 T cell receptor beta chains below come from one sample, sequenced in a study of T cell repertoires in cytomegalovirus infection. TCRdb redid the calling of the reads with MiXCR, one entry per CDR3 protein. The sample lists almost 500,000 distinct CDR3 sequences; over 9% were seen once. The specimen was PBMCs. The receptor source for this set is a human donor in good health (CMV status not recorded). Some clones in this sample may be carry-over from other donors' samples.

The chain carries TRBV12-5 and TRBJ2-1, with 9 bases aligning to TRBD1. V shed 4 bases and J 2 bases; nucleotides not matched to a gene: 6. This CDR3 is built from 16 residues. Per germline, CDR1 LGHNT and CDR2 FRNRAP. The CDR3 reads CASGWNTGGAYNEQFF. The CDR3 coding sequence is TGTGCTAGTGGTTGGAATACAGGGGGCGCCTACAATGAGCAGTTCTTC.

This clonotype was detected many times. CDR3 sequence reads: CASSATVSEQYF. The CDR3, as DNA: TGTGCCAGCAGTGCCACTGTCAGCGAGCAGTACTTC. V and J are TRBV2 and TRBJ2-7; the D is unclear. V lost 4 bases and J lost 6, with 10 bases in between. Germline CDR1 and CDR2: SNHLY and FYNNEI. This CDR3 spans 12 amino acids.

This clonotype was observed many times. The chain recombines TRBV7-3 with TRBJ2-5; D may be TRBD2 (6 bases). Trimming removed 5 bases at V and 1 base at J, with 14 bases between. This CDR3 region has 15 residues. Germline V gene sequence: CDR1 SGHTA, CDR2 FQGTGA. The CDR3 here is CASSALGLSQETQYF. CDR3 nucleotides: TGTGCCAGCAGCGCCCTGGGACTTTCCCAAGAGACCCAGTACTTC.

At least ten counts were recorded for this clonotype. The CDR3 is CASSLTGAQPQHF. The CDR3 bases are TGTGCCAGCAGTTTAACAGGTGCTCAGCCCCAGCATTTT. The chain is built from TRBV12-3 or TRBV12-4 and TRBJ1-5; tentatively, D is TRBD1 (5 bases). The CDR3 extends over 13 amino acids. With 2 bases removed from V and 6 bases from J, the gap between germline ends came to 8 bases.

This clonotype was detected only a few times. V and J are TRBV24-1 and TRBJ1-4; no clear D. Trimming removed 4 bases from V and 8 bases from J, with 13 bases in between. The CDR3 consists of 14 residues. CDR1 and CDR2 (germline): KGHDR, SFDVKD. Here the CDR3 reads CATSESGGGEKLFF. The DNA of the CDR3 is TGTGCCACCAGTGAATCAGGAGGCGGGGAAAAACTGTTTTTT.

This clonotype was picked up many times. The genes are TRBV29-1 and TRBJ2-5, with D tentatively TRBD2 (7 bases). This CDR3 is built from 13 residues. Between the trimmed V and J ends, which lost 3 bases and 6 bases, there was a span of 14 bases. Germline-derived CDR1 and CDR2 are SQVTM and ANQGSEA. CDR3 residues: CSVDRGAGKTQYF. The CDR3 region has the DNA TGCAGCGTTGACCGGGGGGCAGGGAAGACCCAGTACTTC.

This clonotype has at least ten counts. This chain connects TRBV29-1 to TRBJ2-7; the match to TRBD1 covers 8 bases. V lost 4 bases and J lost 1; bases outside the gene matches: 6. The germline CDR1 and CDR2 sequences are SQVTM and ANQGSEA. The CDR3 sequence is 14 residues long. CDR3 coding DNA: TGCAGCGTTGCCGAACGACAGGGGTCCTACGAGCAGTACTTC. It codes for CSVAERQGSYEQYF.

The chain has TRBV18 and TRBJ1-1; D is unclear. V shed 1 base and J shed 4 bases, with 13 bases lying between them. The CDR3 length is 15 residues. Looked up from germline, CDR1 is KGHSH and CDR2 is LQKENI. CDR3 amino acids: CASSPRVARGTEAFF. The CDR3 nucleotides are TGTGCCAGCTCACCACGGGTTGCTCGCGGCACTGAAGCTTTCTTT.

Note on this clonotype: A read error may produce the germline difference seen at one junction end. The V gene is TRBV29-1, the J gene TRBJ2-7; unclear D gene. The germline gives CDR1 SQVTM, CDR2 ANQGSEA. The CDR3 extends over 11 amino acids. CDR3 protein: CSVGSSNEQYF. In DNA form, the CDR3 reads TGCAGCGTTGGGAGCTCCAACGAGCAGTACTTC.

This clonotype was picked up a small number of times. The V call is TRBV7-2, the J call TRBJ2-1; 10 nucleotides line up with TRBD1. Germline V gene sequence: CDR1 SGHTA, CDR2 FQGNSA. The CDR3 covers 15 residues. With V trimmed by 5 bases and J by 12 bases, 13 bases remained unmatched. This CDR3 is CASSVDGGTGAWQFF. The CDR3 nucleotides read TGTGCCAGCAGCGTAGACGGCGGGACAGGGGCTTGGCAGTTCTTC.

This clonotype was counted only a few times. This chain uses TRBV28 with TRBJ2-3, with no clear D. CDR3 size: 14 residues. Germline V gives CDR1 MDHEN, CDR2 SYDVKM. Trimming removed 5 bases from V and 0 bases from J, with 9 bases in between. The CDR3 region is CASSPRPSTDTQYF. CDR3 in DNA: TGTGCCAGCAGTCCGAGGCCCAGCACAGATACGCAGTATTTT.

The chain joins TRBV30 to TRBJ1-4; no reliable D call. Germline assignment: CDR1 GTSNPN and CDR2 SVGIG (reference sequence). The CDR3 covers 15 residues. V shed 2 bases and J shed 7 bases, with 17 bases lying between them. The CDR3 loop reads CAWSSGGRLGEKLFF. CDR3 nucleotide sequence: TGTGCCTGGAGTTCGGGAGGGCGGCTCGGTGAAAAACTGTTTTTT.

This clonotype was picked up many times. The chain couples TRBV12-3 or TRBV12-4 to TRBJ1-3, with a weak D call TRBD1 (5 bases). V gave up 7 bases and J gave up 5 bases, with 15 bases separating them. The CDR3 has 14 residues. The CDR3 coding sequence is TGTGCCAGCAACCTCCAGGGTATCAGAAACACCATATATTTT. This codes for CASNLQGIRNTIYF.

This clonotype was found many times. The chain uses TRBV29-1 and TRBJ2-5; D call uncertain. CDR1 and CDR2 from the germline V gene are SQVTM and ANQGSEA. The CDR3 totals 11 residues. V was clipped by 2 bases and J by 2 bases, with 3 bases between them. The CDR3 DNA reads as TGCAGCGTTGAATATCAAGAGACCCAGTACTTC. This sequence encodes CSVEYQETQYF.

This clonotype has at least ten counts. This chain links TRBV14 with TRBJ2-5; D not resolved. CDR1 is SGHDN and CDR2 is FVKESK in the germline V gene. Deletions cut 6 bases from V and 7 bases from J, with 15 bases between. This CDR3 is 13 amino acids long. The CDR3 loop is CASSLTPVGTQYF. CDR3 bases: TGTGCCAGCAGTCTGACACCGGTGGGGACCCAGTACTTC.

This clonotype was seen repeatedly, ten times or more. The rearrangement joins TRBV7-9 to TRBJ1-1; 7 nucleotides match TRBD1. The CDR3 spans 15 residues. Germline V gene data show CDR1 as SEHNR and CDR2 as FQNEAQ (reference sequence). V lost 4 bases to trimming and J lost 5 bases; unmatched junction nucleotides: 10. The CDR3 DNA is TGTGCCAGCAGCTCCTCCGCAGGGGGAAAAACTGAAGCTTTCTTT. Amino acids: CASSSSAGGKTEAFF.

The CDR3 reads CSVLAAAGNTIYF. CDR3 bases: TGCAGCGTCCTGGCCGCCGCTGGAAACACCATATATTTT. J is TRBJ1-3 and V is TRBV29-1, with D uncertain. This CDR3 comprises 13 residues. CDR1 and CDR2 from the germline V gene are SQVTM and ANQGSEA. Deletions cut 6 bases from V and 2 bases from J, with 11 bases between.

The rearrangement uses TRBV10-3 and TRBJ1-5; D remains ambiguous. With 5 bases removed from V and 0 bases from J, the gap between germline ends came to 8 bases. The CDR3 is 14 amino acids. CDR1 is ENHRY, CDR2 SYGVKD, per germline. The CDR3 nucleotides are TGTGCCATCAGTCTGACGGATAGCAATCAGCCCCAGCATTTT. Residues: CAISLTDSNQPQHF.

This clonotype showed up many times. This chain joins TRBV27 and TRBJ1-6, with TRBD1 matching over 7 bases. The germline gives CDR1 MNHEY, CDR2 SMNVEV (reference sequence). Trimming cost V 2 bases and J 7 bases; bases outside gene matches: 2. This CDR3 has 14 residues. The CDR3 sequence: CASSLNRGNSPLHF. CDR3 bases: TGTGCCAGCAGTTTAAACAGGGGAAATTCACCCCTCCACTTT.

This clonotype appeared a few times. The chain employs TRBV19 and TRBJ1-2; D remains unclear. The CDR3 is 12 residues long. Trimming stripped 7 bases from V and 6 bases from J, with 12 bases between. Per the germline V gene, CDR1 is LNHDA and CDR2 is SQIVND (reference sequence). CDR3 DNA sequence: TGTGCCAGTACCCCAAGTAGGGATGGCTACACCTTC. It translates to CASTPSRDGYTF. The variable domain in full, with the rest retrieved from reference TRBV19 and TRBJ1-2, is DGGITQSPKYLFRKEGQNVTLSCEQNLNHDAMYWYRQDPGQGLRLIYYSQIVNDFQKGDIAEGYSVSREKKESFPLTVTSAQKNPTAFYLCASTPSRDGYTFGSGTRLTVV.

There are many counts of this clonotype. The V gene is TRBV10-3, the J gene TRBJ2-7, with D possibly TRBD1 on 6 matching bases. This CDR3 is 16 amino acids long. Trimming stripped 2 bases from V and 3 bases from J, with 17 bases between. Germline loops: CDR1 ENHRY, CDR2 SYGVKD. The CDR3 loop reads CAISEGEAGALYEQYF. The CDR3 DNA reads TGTGCCATCAGTGAGGGGGAAGCAGGGGCCCTCTACGAGCAGTACTTC.

This clonotype was detected only a few times. The rearrangement joins TRBV7-8 to TRBJ2-6; no clear D gene. The germline V and J ends were trimmed by 6 bases and 6 bases, with 15 bases remaining between them. Germline-derived CDR1 and CDR2 are SGHVS and FQNEAQ. CDR3 size: 15 residues. The CDR3 loop is CASRAEDFEANVLTF. The CDR3 nucleotides read TGTGCCAGCAGGGCCGAGGATTTTGAGGCCAACGTCCTGACTTTC.

This clonotype was counted at least ten times. Here the CDR3 DNA reads TGCGCCAGCAGCCAAGTGGGGGACTCTGAAGAGACCCAGTACTTC. This codes for CASSQVGDSEETQYF. The chain is built from TRBV4-1 and TRBJ2-5; perhaps TRBD2 as D (6 bases). The germline gives CDR1 MGHRA, CDR2 YSYEKL. The CDR3 consists of 15 residues. V lost 1 base, J lost 3 bases, and 12 bases lay in between.

This clonotype was seen more than once but under ten times. This sequence joins TRBV29-1 and TRBJ2-1, with TRBD2 matching over 14 bases. The CDR3 is 16 residues long. The trim removed 3 bases at V and 7 bases at J, leaving 8 bases unmatched. Germline CDR1 is SQVTM and CDR2 is ANQGSEA. In DNA, the CDR3 is TGCAGCGTTGAGGGACTAGCGGGAGACGAATTTAATGAGCAGTTCTTC. Translating it yields CSVEGLAGDEFNEQFF.

This sequence joins TRBV28 and TRBJ2-5; D unclear. Germline CDR1 and CDR2: MDHEN and SYDVKM. The germline V and J ends were trimmed by 1 base and 7 bases, with 13 bases remaining between them. The CDR3 is 14 residues long. The CDR3 here is CASSLYGTRGTQYF. The DNA for the CDR3 is TGTGCCAGCAGTTTATATGGCACCCGTGGGACCCAGTACTTC. Filled out from reference TRBV28 and TRBJ2-5, the complete variable domain reads DVKVTQSSRYLVKRTGEKVFLECVQDMDHENMFWYRQDPGLGLRLIYFSYDVKMKEKGDIPEGYSVSREKKERFSLILESASTNQTSMYLCASSLYGTRGTQYFGPGTRLLVL.

This clonotype was detected many times. The chain has TRBV6-5 and TRBJ2-7; 7 bases fit TRBD1. The ends lost 6 bases at V and 1 base at J; junction bases unmatched: 15. The length of the CDR3 is 17 residues. Germline V lookup: CDR1 MNHEY, CDR2 SVGAGI. The CDR3 here is CASRTPFDRVGSYEQYF. As DNA, the CDR3 is TGTGCCAGCAGGACACCTTTCGACAGGGTAGGGTCCTACGAGCAGTACTTC.

This clonotype was observed at least ten times. The chain is built from TRBV7-2 and TRBJ1-4, with 10 bases identical to TRBD1. Per the germline V gene, CDR1 is SGHTA and CDR2 is FQGNSA. Losses at the gene ends were 4 bases for V and 3 bases for J; bases not matched to a gene: 2. This CDR3 spans 15 amino acids. The CDR3 coding sequence is TGTGCCAGCAGCTGGGGGACAGGGGCTAATGAAAAACTGTTTTTT. It is translated as CASSWGTGANEKLFF.